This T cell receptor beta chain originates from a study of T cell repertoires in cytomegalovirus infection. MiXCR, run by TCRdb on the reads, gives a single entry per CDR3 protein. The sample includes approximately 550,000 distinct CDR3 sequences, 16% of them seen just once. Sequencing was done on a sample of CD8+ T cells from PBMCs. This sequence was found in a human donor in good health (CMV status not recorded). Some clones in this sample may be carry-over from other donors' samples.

The CDR3 is CASGTGTTEAFF. The CDR3 DNA sequence: TGTGCCAGCGGTACAGGGACCACTGAAGCTTTCTTT. The chain links TRBV9 to TRBJ1-1; TRBD1 is a possible D gene (6 bases). Trimming shortened V by 7 bases and J by 4 bases, and 11 bases separated the two germline ends. CDR3 length equals 12 residues. Germline V CDR1 and CDR2: SGDLS, YYNGEE. Full variable domain (missing parts from reference TRBV9 and TRBJ1-1): DSGVTQTPKHLITATGQRVTLRCSPRSGDLSVYWYQQSLDQGLQFLIQYYNGEERAKGNILERFSAQQFPDLHSELNLSSLELGDSALYFCASGTGTTEAFFGQGTRLTVV.